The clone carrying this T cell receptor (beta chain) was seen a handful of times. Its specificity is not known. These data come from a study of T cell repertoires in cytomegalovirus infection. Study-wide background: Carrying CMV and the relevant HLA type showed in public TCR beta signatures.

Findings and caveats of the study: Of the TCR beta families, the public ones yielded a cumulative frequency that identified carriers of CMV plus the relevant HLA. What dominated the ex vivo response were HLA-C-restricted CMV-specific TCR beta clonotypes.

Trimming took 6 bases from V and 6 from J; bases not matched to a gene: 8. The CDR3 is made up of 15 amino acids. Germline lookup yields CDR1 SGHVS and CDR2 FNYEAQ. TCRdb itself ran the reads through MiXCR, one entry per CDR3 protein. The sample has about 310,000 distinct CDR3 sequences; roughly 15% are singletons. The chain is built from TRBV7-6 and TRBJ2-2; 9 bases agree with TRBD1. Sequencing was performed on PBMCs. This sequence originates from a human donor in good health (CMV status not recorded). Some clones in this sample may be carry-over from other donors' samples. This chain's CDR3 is CASRYPGTGPGELFF. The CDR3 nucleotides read TGTGCCAGCAGGTATCCCGGGACAGGGCCCGGGGAGCTGTTTTTT.